These T cell receptor beta chains were read from a single sample in a study of response to subunit inactivated influenza vaccine. From the RT-PCR reads, TCRdb called clonotypes with MiXCR, one entry per CDR3 protein. The sample lists fewer than 350,000 distinct CDR3 sequences, about a fifth occurring once. Sequenced here: PBMCs from blood, sampled approximately 22 months after vaccination. The receptors stem from a man between 50 and 75 years old who received an inactivated influenza vaccine. Each CDR3 is given without its conserved first and last residue.

v_call: TRBV2
j_call: TRBJ1-4
cdr3_aa: ASSRGLSEKLF

v_call: TRBV28
j_call: TRBJ1-2
cdr3_aa: ASRTGALYYGYT

v_call: TRBV4-2
j_call: TRBJ2-3
cdr3_aa: ASSKEGTSGRDTQY

v_call: TRBV12-3/TRBV12-4
j_call: TRBJ1-1
cdr3_aa: ASSFVRGFGEAF

v_call: TRBV20-1
j_call: TRBJ1-6
cdr3_aa: SARGTGEIFNSPLH

v_call: TRBV4-1
j_call: TRBJ2-7
cdr3_aa: ASSQLGQAYEQY

v_call: TRBV20-1
j_call: TRBJ1-1
cdr3_aa: SANRQAGHTEAF

v_call: TRBV5-1
j_call: TRBJ1-1
cdr3_aa: ASSRQGRSTEAF

v_call: TRBV10-3
j_call: TRBJ2-7
cdr3_aa: AISDQAGGDLEQY

v_call: TRBV5-5
j_call: TRBJ2-3
cdr3_aa: ASSLMPVRGPSTDTQY

v_call: TRBV6-5
j_call: TRBJ1-4
cdr3_aa: ASSYYRGEGEKLF

v_call: TRBV10-3
j_call: TRBJ2-7
cdr3_aa: AIREPGQGSYEQY

v_call: TRBV6-5
j_call: TRBJ2-1
cdr3_aa: ASSSLNGEQF

v_call: TRBV29-1
j_call: TRBJ2-1
cdr3_aa: SVESSGTDFNEQF

v_call: TRBV6-5
j_call: TRBJ2-7
cdr3_aa: ASSYEAGGSYEQY

v_call: TRBV6-6
j_call: TRBJ1-2
cdr3_aa: ASAQGGNYGYT

v_call: TRBV20-1
j_call: TRBJ1-2
cdr3_aa: SASRGGSYGYT

v_call: TRBV24-1
j_call: TRBJ2-7
cdr3_aa: ATSDWDSSEQY

v_call: TRBV12-3/TRBV12-4
j_call: TRBJ2-3
cdr3_aa: ASTRTSGGTDTQY

v_call: TRBV29-1
j_call: TRBJ2-7
cdr3_aa: SVEDTSGRNAQY

v_call: TRBV10-3
j_call: TRBJ1-6
cdr3_aa: AISRGDRGNSPLH

v_call: TRBV9
j_call: TRBJ2-1
cdr3_aa: ASSPQTGTGRDEQF

v_call: TRBV20-1
j_call: TRBJ2-3
cdr3_aa: SARSRAGSTDTQY

v_call: TRBV7-2
j_call: TRBJ2-1
cdr3_aa: ASSLAGRVGNEQF

v_call: TRBV6-5
j_call: TRBJ1-2
cdr3_aa: ASSYSRIYGYT

v_call: TRBV28
j_call: TRBJ2-3
cdr3_aa: ASSLSSPDTQY

v_call: TRBV29-1
j_call: TRBJ2-3
cdr3_aa: SVEGKIRGGTQY

v_call: TRBV20-1
j_call: TRBJ1-2
cdr3_aa: SASQGVPHGYT

v_call: TRBV3-1
j_call: TRBJ2-7
cdr3_aa: ASSQPGQYEQY

v_call: TRBV5-1
j_call: TRBJ2-1
cdr3_aa: ASSPILSYNEQF

v_call: TRBV20-1
j_call: TRBJ1-1
cdr3_aa: SAPPGPRTETF

v_call: TRBV5-5
j_call: TRBJ2-1
cdr3_aa: ASSLEGLGASDEQF

v_call: TRBV5-1
j_call: TRBJ2-1
cdr3_aa: ASSLVPGTSGEQF

v_call: TRBV5-1
j_call: TRBJ2-7
cdr3_aa: ASSWGDKNEQY

v_call: TRBV7-3
j_call: TRBJ2-1
cdr3_aa: ASSPPGTTRGEQF

v_call: TRBV28
j_call: TRBJ2-2
cdr3_aa: ASGTGNSGELF

v_call: TRBV10-3
j_call: TRBJ2-7
cdr3_aa: AIGRGQSSYEQY

v_call: TRBV2
j_call: TRBJ1-1
cdr3_aa: ASSEQGTEAF

v_call: TRBV10-3
j_call: TRBJ2-7
cdr3_aa: AISETVHEREQY

v_call: TRBV6-1
j_call: TRBJ2-3
cdr3_aa: ASSKYGTVSTDTQY

v_call: TRBV20-1
j_call: TRBJ2-3
cdr3_aa: SARGRSTDTQY

v_call: TRBV25-1
j_call: TRBJ1-1
cdr3_aa: ASSEGRRNTEAF

v_call: TRBV10-3
j_call: TRBJ2-3
cdr3_aa: AISEWITSGRVTDTQY

v_call: TRBV30
j_call: TRBJ1-5
cdr3_aa: AWSVTRGRSQPQH